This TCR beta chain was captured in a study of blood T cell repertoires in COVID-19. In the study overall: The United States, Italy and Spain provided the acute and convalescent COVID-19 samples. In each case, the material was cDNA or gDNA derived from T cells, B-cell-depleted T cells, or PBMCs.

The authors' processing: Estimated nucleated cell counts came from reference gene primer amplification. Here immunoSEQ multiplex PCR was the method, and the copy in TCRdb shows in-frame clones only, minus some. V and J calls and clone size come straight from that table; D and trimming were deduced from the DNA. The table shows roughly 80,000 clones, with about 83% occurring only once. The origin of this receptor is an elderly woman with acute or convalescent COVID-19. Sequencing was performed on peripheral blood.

DNA of the CDR3: TGCGCCAGCAGCCAAGAAGCGGGCGGGACTGAAGCTTTCTTT. Amino acids: CASSQEAGGTEAFF. The chain combines TRBV4-1 with TRBJ1-1; no reliable D call. The ends were cut back, 0 bases at V and 5 bases at J, with 10 bases in the middle. The CDR3 has 14 amino acids. Germline lookup yields CDR1 MGHRA and CDR2 YSYEKL.